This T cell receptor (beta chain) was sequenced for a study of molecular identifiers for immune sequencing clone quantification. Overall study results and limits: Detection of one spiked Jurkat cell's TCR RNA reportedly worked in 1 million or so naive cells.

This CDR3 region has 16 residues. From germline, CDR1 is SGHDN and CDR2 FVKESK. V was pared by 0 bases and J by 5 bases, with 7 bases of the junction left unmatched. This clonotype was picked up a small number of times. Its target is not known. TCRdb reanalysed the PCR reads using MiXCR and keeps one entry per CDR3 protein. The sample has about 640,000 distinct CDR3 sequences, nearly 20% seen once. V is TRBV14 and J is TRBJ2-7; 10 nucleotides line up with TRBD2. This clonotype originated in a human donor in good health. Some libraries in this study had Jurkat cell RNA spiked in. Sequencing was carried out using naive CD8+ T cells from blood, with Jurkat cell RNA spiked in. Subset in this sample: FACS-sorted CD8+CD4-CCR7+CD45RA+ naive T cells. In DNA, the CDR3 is TGTGCCAGCAGCCAAGATGTGTCTAGCGGGAGCCACGAGCAGTACTTC. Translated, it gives CASSQDVSSGSHEQYF.